The entry that follows covers one T cell receptor beta chain sequence. Its antigen is unknown. The sample originates from a study of T cell responses to AZD1222 COVID-19 vaccine. Study-wide results and caveats: Researchers report vaccine-associated CD4 TCRs spanning spike, with dominance at 160-218 and 743-854. Spike-specific TCRs gained breadth and depth after people received two AZD1222 doses.

TCRdb's copy holds only in-frame clones and misses some; the assay was immunoSEQ multiplex PCR. The repertoire holds more than 50,000 clones, with about 85% as singletons. The CDR3 extends over 17 amino acids. Germline loops: CDR1 SGHTA, CDR2 FQGNSA. V dropped 0 bases and J dropped 0 bases, with 12 bases sitting between them. The chain uses TRBV7-2 and TRBJ2-4; tentatively, D is TRBD1 or TRBD2 (5 bases each). The sequence was collected from an adult in good health. The sequences come from peripheral blood, collected on day 0 of AZD1222 vaccination. The CDR3 region is CASSLAGQGVAKNIQYF. The CDR3 DNA reads as TGTGCCAGCAGCTTAGCTGGCCAGGGAGTAGCCAAAAACATTCAGTACTTC.